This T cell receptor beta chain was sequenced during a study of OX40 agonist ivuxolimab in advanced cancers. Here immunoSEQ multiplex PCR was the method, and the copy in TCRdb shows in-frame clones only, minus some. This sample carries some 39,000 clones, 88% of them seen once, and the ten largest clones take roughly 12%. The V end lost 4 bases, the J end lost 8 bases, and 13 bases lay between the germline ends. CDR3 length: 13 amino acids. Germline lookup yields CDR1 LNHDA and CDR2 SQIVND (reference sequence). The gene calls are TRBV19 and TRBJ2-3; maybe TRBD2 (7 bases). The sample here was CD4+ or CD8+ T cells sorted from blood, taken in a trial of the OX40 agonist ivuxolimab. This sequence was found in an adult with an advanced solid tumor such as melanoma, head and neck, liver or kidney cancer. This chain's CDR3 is CASSTLGGPTQYF. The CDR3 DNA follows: TGTGCCAGTAGTACCCTCGGGGGGCCTACGCAGTATTTT.